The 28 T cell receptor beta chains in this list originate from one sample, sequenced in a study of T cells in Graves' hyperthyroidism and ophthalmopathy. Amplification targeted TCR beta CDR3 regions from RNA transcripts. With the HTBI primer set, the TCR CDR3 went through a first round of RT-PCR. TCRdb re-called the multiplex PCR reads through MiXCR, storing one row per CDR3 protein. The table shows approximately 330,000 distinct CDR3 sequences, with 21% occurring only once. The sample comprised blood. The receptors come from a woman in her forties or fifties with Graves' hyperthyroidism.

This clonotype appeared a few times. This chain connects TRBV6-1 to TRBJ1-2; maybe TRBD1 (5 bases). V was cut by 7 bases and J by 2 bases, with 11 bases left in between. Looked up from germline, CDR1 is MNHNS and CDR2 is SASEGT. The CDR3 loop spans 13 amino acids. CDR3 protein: CASTLRQNYGYTF. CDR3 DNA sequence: TGTGCCAGCACCCTGCGACAGAACTATGGCTACACCTTC.

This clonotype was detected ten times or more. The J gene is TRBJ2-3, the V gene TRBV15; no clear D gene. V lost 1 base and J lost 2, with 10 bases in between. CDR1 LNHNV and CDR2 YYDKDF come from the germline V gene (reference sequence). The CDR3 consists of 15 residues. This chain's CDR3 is CATSRAGSPTDTQYF. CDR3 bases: TGTGCCACCAGCAGAGCTGGTTCCCCCACAGATACGCAGTATTTT.

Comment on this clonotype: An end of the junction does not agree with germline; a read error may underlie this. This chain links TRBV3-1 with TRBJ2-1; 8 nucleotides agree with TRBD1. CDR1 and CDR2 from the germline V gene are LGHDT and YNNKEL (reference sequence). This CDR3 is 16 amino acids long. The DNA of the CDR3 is TGTGCCTGCAGCCAACACCCCCGGACAGGGCGGAATGAGCAGTTCTTC. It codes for CACSQHPRTGRNEQFF.

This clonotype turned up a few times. CDR3 in amino acids: CASRWTGIFWTEAFF. The CDR3 nucleotides are TGTGCCAGCAGGTGGACAGGGATTTTTTGGACTGAAGCTTTCTTT. J is TRBJ1-1 and V is TRBV6-1, with 8 bases fitting TRBD1. The V segment lost 6 bases and the J segment 5 bases; nucleotides outside the gene matches: 11. The germline V gene encodes CDR1 MNHNS and CDR2 SASEGT. This CDR3 contains 15 residues.

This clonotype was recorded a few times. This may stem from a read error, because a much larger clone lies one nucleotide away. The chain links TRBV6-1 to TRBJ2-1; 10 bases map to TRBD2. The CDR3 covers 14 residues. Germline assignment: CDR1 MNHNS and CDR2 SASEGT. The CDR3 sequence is CASIAGGTYDEQFF. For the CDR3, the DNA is TGTGCCAGCATAGCGGGAGGAACCTACGATGAGCAGTTCTTC.

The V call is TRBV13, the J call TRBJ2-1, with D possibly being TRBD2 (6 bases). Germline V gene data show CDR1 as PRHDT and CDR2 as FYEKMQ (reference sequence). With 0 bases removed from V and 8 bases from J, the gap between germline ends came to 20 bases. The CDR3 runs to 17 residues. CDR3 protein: CASSLGGPSAAGYEQFF. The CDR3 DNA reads TGTGCCAGCAGCTTAGGAGGCCCCTCGGCGGCGGGATATGAGCAGTTCTTC.

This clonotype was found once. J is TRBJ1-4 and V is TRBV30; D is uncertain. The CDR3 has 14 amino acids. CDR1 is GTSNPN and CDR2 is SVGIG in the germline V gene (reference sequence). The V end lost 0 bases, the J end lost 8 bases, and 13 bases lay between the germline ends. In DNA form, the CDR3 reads TGTGCCTGGAGTGTACCCACGACCGGGGAAAAACTGTTTTTT. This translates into CAWSVPTTGEKLFF.

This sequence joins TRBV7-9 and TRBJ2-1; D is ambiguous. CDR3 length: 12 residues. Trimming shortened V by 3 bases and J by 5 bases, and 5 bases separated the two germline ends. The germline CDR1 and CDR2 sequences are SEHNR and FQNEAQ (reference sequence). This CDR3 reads CASSFTDNEQFF. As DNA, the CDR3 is TGTGCCAGCAGCTTTACCGACAATGAGCAGTTCTTC.

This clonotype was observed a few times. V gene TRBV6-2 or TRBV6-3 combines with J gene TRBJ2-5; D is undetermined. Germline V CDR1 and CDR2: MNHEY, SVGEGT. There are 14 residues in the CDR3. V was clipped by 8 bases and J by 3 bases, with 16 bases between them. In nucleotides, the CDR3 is TGTGCCAGCTGGCAAGGCCCAAGGAAAGAGACCCAGTACTTC. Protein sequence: CASWQGPRKETQYF.

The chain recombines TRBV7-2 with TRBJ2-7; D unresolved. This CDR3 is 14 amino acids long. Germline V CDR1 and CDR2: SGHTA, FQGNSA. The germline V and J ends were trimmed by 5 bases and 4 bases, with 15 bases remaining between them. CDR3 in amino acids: CASSKGLASYEQYF. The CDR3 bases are TGTGCCAGCAGCAAAGGCTTGGCAAGTTACGAGCAGTACTTC.

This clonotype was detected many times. CDR3 nucleotide sequence: TGTGCCAGCTCACCGCCGAGTCGAGATACGCAGTATTTT. This gives the protein CASSPPSRDTQYF. The chain is built from TRBV18 and TRBJ2-3; D is undetermined. The CDR3 covers 13 residues. The V gene's germline CDR1 is KGHSH and CDR2 LQKENI. V dropped 3 bases and J dropped 5 bases, with 9 bases sitting between them. Filled out from reference TRBV18 and TRBJ2-3, the complete variable domain reads NAGVMQNPRHLVRRRGQEARLRCSPMKGHSHVYWYRQLPEEGLKFMVYLQKENIIDESGMPKERFSAEFPKEGPSILRIQQVVRGDSAAYFCASSPPSRDTQYFGPGTRLTVL.

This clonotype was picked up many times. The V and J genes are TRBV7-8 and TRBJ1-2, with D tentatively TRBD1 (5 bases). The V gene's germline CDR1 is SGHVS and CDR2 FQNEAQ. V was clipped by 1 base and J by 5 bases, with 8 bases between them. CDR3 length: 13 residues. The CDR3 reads CASSLGEGYGYTF. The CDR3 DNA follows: TGTGCCAGCAGCTTAGGGGAGGGGTATGGCTACACCTTC.

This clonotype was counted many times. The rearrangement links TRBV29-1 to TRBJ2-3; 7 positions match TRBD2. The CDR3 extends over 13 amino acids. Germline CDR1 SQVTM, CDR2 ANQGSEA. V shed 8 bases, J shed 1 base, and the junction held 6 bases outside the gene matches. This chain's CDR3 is CSFQAGGTDTQYF. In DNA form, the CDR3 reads TGCAGCTTCCAGGCGGGGGGCACAGATACGCAGTATTTT.

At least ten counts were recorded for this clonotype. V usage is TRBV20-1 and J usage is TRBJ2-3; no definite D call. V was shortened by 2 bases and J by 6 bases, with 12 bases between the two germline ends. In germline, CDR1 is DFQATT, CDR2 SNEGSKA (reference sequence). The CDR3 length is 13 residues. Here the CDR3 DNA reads TGCAGTGCTAGACATAGCCTTAGGGATACGCAGTATTTT. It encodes CSARHSLRDTQYF.

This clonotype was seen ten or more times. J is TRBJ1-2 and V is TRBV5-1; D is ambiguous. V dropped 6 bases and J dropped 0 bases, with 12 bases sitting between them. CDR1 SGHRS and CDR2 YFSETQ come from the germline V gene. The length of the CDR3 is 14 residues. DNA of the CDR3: TGCGCCAGCACCCCGGGCACCTCTAACTATGGCTACACCTTC. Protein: CASTPGTSNYGYTF.

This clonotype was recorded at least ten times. The CDR3 here is CASSLAGTTITYEQYF. CDR3 in DNA: TGTGCCAGCAGCTTAGCGGGGACAACTATTACCTACGAGCAGTACTTC. J is TRBJ2-7 and V is TRBV11-2, with D possibly matching TRBD1 (6 bases). Germline V gene data show CDR1 as SGHAT and CDR2 as FQNNGV. Trimming took off 1 base at V and 2 bases at J, with 15 bases between the two ends. The CDR3 runs 16 residues.

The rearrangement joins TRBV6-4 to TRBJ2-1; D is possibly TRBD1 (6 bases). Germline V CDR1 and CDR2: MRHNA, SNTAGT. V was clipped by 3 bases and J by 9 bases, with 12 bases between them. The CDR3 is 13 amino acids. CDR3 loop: CASSDTGFGEQFF. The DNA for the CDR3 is TGTGCCAGCAGTGATACAGGGTTTGGTGAGCAGTTCTTC.

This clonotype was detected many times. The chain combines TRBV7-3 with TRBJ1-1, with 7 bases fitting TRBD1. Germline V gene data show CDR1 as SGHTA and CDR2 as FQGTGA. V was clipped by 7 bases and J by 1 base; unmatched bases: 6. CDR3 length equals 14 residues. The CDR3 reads CASTVDRANTEAFF. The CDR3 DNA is TGTGCCAGCACAGTCGACAGGGCGAACACTGAAGCTTTCTTT.

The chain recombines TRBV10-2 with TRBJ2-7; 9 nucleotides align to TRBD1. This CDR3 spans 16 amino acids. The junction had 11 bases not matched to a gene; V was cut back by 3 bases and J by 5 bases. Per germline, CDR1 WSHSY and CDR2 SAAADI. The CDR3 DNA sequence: TGCGCCAGCAGTGAAGCGGGACAGGGCAGTTTGAACGAGCAGTACTTC. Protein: CASSEAGQGSLNEQYF.

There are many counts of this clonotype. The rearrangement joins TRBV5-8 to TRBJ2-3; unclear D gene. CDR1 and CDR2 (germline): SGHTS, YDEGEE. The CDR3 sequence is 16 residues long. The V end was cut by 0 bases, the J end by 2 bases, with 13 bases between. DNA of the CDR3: TGTGCCAGCAGCTTGGTTGGTCAGTTATACACAGATACGCAGTATTTT. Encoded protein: CASSLVGQLYTDTQYF.

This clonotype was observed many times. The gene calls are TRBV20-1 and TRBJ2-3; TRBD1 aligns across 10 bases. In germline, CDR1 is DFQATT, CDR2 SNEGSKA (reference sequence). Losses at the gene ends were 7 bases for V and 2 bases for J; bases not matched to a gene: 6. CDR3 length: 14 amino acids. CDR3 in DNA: TGCAGTGGCGACAGGGGGCAAAACACAGATACGCAGTATTTT. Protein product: CSGDRGQNTDTQYF.

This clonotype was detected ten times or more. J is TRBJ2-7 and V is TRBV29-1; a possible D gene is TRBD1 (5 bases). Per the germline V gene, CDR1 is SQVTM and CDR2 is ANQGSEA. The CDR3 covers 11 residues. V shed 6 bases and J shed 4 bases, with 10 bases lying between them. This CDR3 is CSVLQGYEQYF. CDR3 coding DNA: TGCAGCGTGCTTCAGGGTTACGAGCAGTACTTC.

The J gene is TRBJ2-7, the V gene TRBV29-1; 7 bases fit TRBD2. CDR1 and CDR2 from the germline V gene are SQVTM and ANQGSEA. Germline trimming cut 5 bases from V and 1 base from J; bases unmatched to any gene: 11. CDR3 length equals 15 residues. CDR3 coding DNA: TGCAGCGTTTTAATGCAGGGAGGGAGGTCCTACGAGCAGTACTTC. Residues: CSVLMQGGRSYEQYF.

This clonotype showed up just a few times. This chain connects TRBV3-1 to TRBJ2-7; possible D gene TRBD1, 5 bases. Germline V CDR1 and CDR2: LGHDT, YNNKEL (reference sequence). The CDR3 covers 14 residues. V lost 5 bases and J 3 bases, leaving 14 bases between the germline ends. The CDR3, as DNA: TGTGCCAGCAGCTTAAAGGGGTCTGGCTACGAGCAGTACTTC. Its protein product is CASSLKGSGYEQYF.

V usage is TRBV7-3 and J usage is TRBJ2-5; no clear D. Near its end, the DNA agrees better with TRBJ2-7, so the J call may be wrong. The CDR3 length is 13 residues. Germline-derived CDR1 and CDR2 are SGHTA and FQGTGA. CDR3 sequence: CASSLIGQDEQYF. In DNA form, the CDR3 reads TGTGCCAGCAGCTTAATCGGGCAAGACGAGCAGTACTTC.

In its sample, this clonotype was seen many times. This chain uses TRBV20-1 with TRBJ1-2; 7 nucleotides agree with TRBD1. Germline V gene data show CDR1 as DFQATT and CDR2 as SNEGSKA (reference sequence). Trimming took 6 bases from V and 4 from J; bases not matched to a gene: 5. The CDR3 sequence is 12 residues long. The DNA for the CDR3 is TGCAGTGCCTCAGGACAGGCCTATGGCTACACCTTC. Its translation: CSASGQAYGYTF.

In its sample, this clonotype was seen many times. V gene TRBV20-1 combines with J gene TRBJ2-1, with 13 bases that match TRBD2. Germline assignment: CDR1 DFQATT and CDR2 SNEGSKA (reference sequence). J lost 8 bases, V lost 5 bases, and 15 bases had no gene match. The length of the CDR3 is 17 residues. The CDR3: CSASGTSGTRGEYEQFF. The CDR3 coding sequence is TGCAGTGCTTCCGGGACTAGCGGGACCCGTGGGGAGTATGAGCAGTTCTTC.

The CDR3 is CASALRGSASTDTQYF. Here the CDR3 DNA reads TGCGCCAGCGCTTTGAGAGGTTCCGCTAGCACAGATACGCAGTATTTT. This sequence joins TRBV5-1 and TRBJ2-3; D ambiguous. There are 16 residues in the CDR3. Trimming left V 7 bases short and J 0 bases short, with 18 bases between. Germline CDR1 SGHRS, CDR2 YFSETQ.